One and the same sample provided the 14 T cell receptor beta chains below, sequenced in a study of CD8 T cells in ankylosing spondylitis. TCRdb used MiXCR to reprocess the 5' RACE reads, holding one entry per CDR3 protein. The table shows 310,000 or so distinct CDR3 sequences, with around 19% occurring only once. The sample comprised blood, either unsorted or a sorted T cell fraction (not recorded which). The receptors come from a male donor with ankylosing spondylitis or in good health (not recorded which).

The V gene is TRBV3-1, the J gene TRBJ1-2; D perhaps matches TRBD1 (6 bases). The CDR3 is made up of 13 amino acids. Germline V gives CDR1 LGHDT, CDR2 YNNKEL (reference sequence). V was trimmed by 8 bases and J by 4 bases, leaving 14 bases between them. The CDR3 spells CASHGGQFYGYTF. The CDR3 nucleotides read TGTGCCAGCCACGGGGGGCAGTTCTATGGCTACACCTTC.

Notes on this clonotype: A much larger clone lies one base from this, so it may be a read error. The chain joins TRBV12-3 or TRBV12-4 to TRBJ1-5; D gene unclear. The V end lost 3 bases, the J end lost 8 bases, and 14 bases lay between the germline ends. CDR3 length equals 14 residues. The CDR3, as DNA: TGTGCCAGCAGTTTTAACGCGGGTGGGGAGCCCCAGCATTTT. Amino acids: CASSFNAGGEPQHF.

A few counts support this clonotype. The chain couples TRBV25-1 to TRBJ2-2, with no clear D. The CDR3 length is 14 residues. V lost 1 base and J lost 0, with 3 bases in between. CDR1 MGHDK and CDR2 SYGVNS come from the germline V gene. CDR3 sequence: CASSEFTNTGELFF. In DNA, the CDR3 is TGTGCCAGCAGTGAATTTACGAACACCGGGGAGCTGTTTTTT. Drawing the rest from reference TRBV25-1 and TRBJ2-2, the complete variable domain is EADIYQTPRYLVIGTGKKITLECSQTMGHDKMYWYQQDPGMELHLIHYSYGVNSTEKGDLSSESTVSRIRTEHFPLTLESARPSHTSQYLCASSEFTNTGELFFGEGSRLTVL.

This clonotype showed up just a few times. The chain has TRBV25-1 and TRBJ2-5; D not resolved. Germline lookup yields CDR1 MGHDK and CDR2 SYGVNS. V was cut by 3 bases and J by 3 bases, with 14 bases left in between. The CDR3 spans 15 residues. This CDR3 is CASSDRRQLKETQYF. The CDR3 DNA reads TGTGCCAGCAGTGACAGGCGCCAGCTGAAAGAGACCCAGTACTTC. The whole variable domain, filled in from reference TRBV25-1 and TRBJ2-5, reads EADIYQTPRYLVIGTGKKITLECSQTMGHDKMYWYQQDPGMELHLIHYSYGVNSTEKGDLSSESTVSRIRTEHFPLTLESARPSHTSQYLCASSDRRQLKETQYFGPGTRLLVL.

The rearrangement links TRBV12-3 or TRBV12-4 to TRBJ2-3; D call uncertain. The CDR3 loop spans 14 amino acids. Trimming took off 3 bases at V and 5 bases at J, with 12 bases between the two ends. The CDR3 sequence: CASSFDGQGDTQYF. CDR3 DNA: TGTGCCAGCAGTTTCGACGGCCAAGGAGATACGCAGTATTTT.

CDR3 in DNA: TGTGCCAGCAGTTTACAGGCAGGGGCAACCGATGAGCAGTTCTTC. Its protein is CASSLQAGATDEQFF. V and J are TRBV12-3 or TRBV12-4 and TRBJ2-1; tentative D call: TRBD1 (6 bases). The CDR3 covers 15 residues. Trimming took 2 bases from V and 8 from J, leaving 16 bases between them.

This clonotype was seen a handful of times. The V call is TRBV29-1, the J call TRBJ2-3; no clear D. CDR3 size: 13 residues. V was cut by 3 bases and J by 5 bases, with 12 bases left in between. Per the germline V gene, CDR1 is SQVTM and CDR2 is ANQGSEA. CDR3 coding DNA: TGCAGCGTTGATGAGCTTGTGGGAGATACGCAGTATTTT. Translating it yields CSVDELVGDTQYF.

This clonotype was found a few times. The chain employs TRBV3-1 and TRBJ2-5; TRBD2 might be the D (6 bases). The CDR3 is made up of 14 amino acids. With 5 bases removed from V and 2 bases from J, the gap between germline ends came to 12 bases. Germline V lookup: CDR1 LGHDT, CDR2 YNNKEL (reference sequence). CDR3 amino acids: CASSGSEGQETQYF. The CDR3 region has the DNA TGTGCCAGCAGCGGCTCGGAGGGGCAAGAGACCCAGTACTTC.

The rearrangement joins TRBV12-3 or TRBV12-4 to TRBJ1-5; TRBD1 might be the D (6 bases). V dropped 1 base and J dropped 5 bases, with 12 bases sitting between them. There are 15 residues in the CDR3. CDR3 loop: CASSLEGGADQPQHF. In nucleotides, the CDR3 is TGTGCCAGCAGTTTAGAGGGGGGGGCCGATCAGCCCCAGCATTTT.

This chain connects TRBV7-9 to TRBJ2-5; TRBD2 aligns across 12 bases. J lost 5 bases, V lost 8 bases, and 3 bases had no gene match. CDR1 SEHNR and CDR2 FQNEAQ come from the germline V gene (reference sequence). The CDR3 length is 13 residues. CDR3 DNA: TGTGCCAGCGGGACTAGCGGGCGGGAGACCCAGTACTTC. Amino acid sequence: CASGTSGRETQYF.

This clonotype was seen only a few times. The chain recombines TRBV28 with TRBJ1-5; no clear D. The CDR3 extends over 13 amino acids. The germline gives CDR1 MDHEN, CDR2 SYDVKM. The V end lost 8 bases, the J end lost 0 bases, and 8 bases lay between the germline ends. This CDR3 is CASSPLSNQPQHF. The CDR3 region has the DNA TGTGCCAGCTCCCCCCTTAGCAATCAGCCCCAGCATTTT.

The chain joins TRBV9 to TRBJ2-5, with 9 positions matching TRBD1. Germline CDR1 reads SGDLS; CDR2 reads YYNGEE. J lost 2 bases, V lost 0 bases, and 8 bases had no gene match. There are 17 residues in the CDR3. CDR3 sequence reads: CASSVGGRQGEQETQYF. The CDR3 DNA sequence: TGTGCCAGCAGCGTAGGAGGACGACAGGGGGAACAAGAGACCCAGTACTTC.

This clonotype was detected only a few times. At one end the junction does not follow the germline gene, possibly because of a read error. The rearrangement uses TRBV2 and TRBJ2-3; D not resolved. Germline-derived CDR1 and CDR2 are SNHLY and FYNNEI. This CDR3 spans 15 amino acids. The CDR3 region is CASSEGPSGGDTQYF. CDR3 coding DNA: TGTGCCAGCAGCGAAGGACCCTCCGGCGGAGATACGCAGTATTTT. Full variable domain (outside the CDR3, taken from reference TRBV2 and TRBJ2-3): EPEVTQTPSHQVTQMGQEVILRCVPISNHLYFYWYRQILGQKVEFLVSFYNNEISEKSEIFDDQFSVERPDGSNFTLKIRSTKLEDSAMYFCASSEGPSGGDTQYFGPGTRLTVL.

This clonotype was recorded a few times. The V gene is TRBV12-3 or TRBV12-4, the J gene TRBJ1-5; no definite D call. CDR3 length: 14 residues. The ends were cut back, 1 base at V and 0 bases at J, with 4 bases in the middle. CDR3 sequence: CASSLVHSNQPQHF. CDR3 coding DNA: TGTGCCAGCAGTTTAGTCCATAGCAATCAGCCCCAGCATTTT.